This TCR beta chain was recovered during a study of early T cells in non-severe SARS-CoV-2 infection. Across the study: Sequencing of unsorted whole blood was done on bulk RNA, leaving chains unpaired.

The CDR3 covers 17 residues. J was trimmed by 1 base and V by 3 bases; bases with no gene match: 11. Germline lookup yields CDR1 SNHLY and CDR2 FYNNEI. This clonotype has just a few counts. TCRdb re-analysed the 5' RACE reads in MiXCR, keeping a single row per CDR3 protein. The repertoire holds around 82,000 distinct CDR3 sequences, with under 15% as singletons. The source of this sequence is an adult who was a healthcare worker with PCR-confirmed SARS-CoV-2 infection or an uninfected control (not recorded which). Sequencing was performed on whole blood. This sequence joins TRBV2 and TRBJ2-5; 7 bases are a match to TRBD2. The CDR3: CASSDGLGAGSQETQYF. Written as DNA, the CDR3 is TGTGCCAGCAGTGATGGGCTGGGAGCGGGGAGCCAAGAGACCCAGTACTTC.